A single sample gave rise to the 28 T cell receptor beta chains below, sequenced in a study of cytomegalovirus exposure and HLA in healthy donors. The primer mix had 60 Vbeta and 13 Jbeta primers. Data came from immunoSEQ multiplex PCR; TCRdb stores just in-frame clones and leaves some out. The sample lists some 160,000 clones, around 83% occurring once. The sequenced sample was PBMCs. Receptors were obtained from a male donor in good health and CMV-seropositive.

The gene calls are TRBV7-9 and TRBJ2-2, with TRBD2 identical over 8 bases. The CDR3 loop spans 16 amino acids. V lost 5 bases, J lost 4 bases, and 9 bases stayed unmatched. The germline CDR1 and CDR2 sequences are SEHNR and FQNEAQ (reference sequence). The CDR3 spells CASSPAERESTGELFF. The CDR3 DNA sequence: TGTGCCAGCAGCCCTGCTGAGCGGGAGAGCACCGGGGAGCTGTTTTTT.

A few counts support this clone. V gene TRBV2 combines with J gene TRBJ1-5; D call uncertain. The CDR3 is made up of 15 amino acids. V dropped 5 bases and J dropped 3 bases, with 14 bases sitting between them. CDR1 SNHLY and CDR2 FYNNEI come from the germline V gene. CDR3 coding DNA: TGTGCCAGCAGTCTGGAGGAGAAAGCCAATCAGCCCCAGCATTTT. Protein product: CASSLEEKANQPQHF.

The CDR3 DNA is TGTGCCAGCAGCCAACCGGACAGGGGGGGAAATGAGCAGTTCTTC. This sequence encodes CASSQPDRGGNEQFF. This chain links TRBV14 with TRBJ2-1, with 10 bases that match TRBD1. The germline V gene has CDR1 SGHDN and CDR2 FVKESK. Trimming cost V 2 bases and J 7 bases; bases outside gene matches: 5. CDR3 length equals 15 residues.

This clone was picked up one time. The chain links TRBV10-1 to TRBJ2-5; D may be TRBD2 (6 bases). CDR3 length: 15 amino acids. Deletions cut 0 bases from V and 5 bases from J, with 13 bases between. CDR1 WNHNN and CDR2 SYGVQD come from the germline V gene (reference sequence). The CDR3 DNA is TGCGCCAGCAGTGAGTCAATTAGCGGAGGGGAGACCCAGTACTTC. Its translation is CASSESISGGETQYF.

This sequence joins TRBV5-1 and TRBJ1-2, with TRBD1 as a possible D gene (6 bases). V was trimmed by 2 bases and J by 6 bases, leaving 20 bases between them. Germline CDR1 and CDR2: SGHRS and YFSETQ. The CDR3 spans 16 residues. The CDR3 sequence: CASSFEGTRGSDGYTF. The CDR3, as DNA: TGCGCCAGCAGCTTCGAAGGGACAAGGGGGTCGGATGGCTACACCTTC.

The CDR3 region has the DNA TGTGCCATCAGTAGGTCTCAGTTCAGGGATGAGCAGTTCTTC. Translating it yields CAISRSQFRDEQFF. The rearrangement links TRBV10-3 to TRBJ2-1; maybe TRBD1 (5 bases). Germline lookup yields CDR1 ENHRY and CDR2 SYGVKD. Between the trimmed V and J ends, which lost 5 bases and 8 bases, there was a span of 16 bases. The CDR3 totals 14 residues.

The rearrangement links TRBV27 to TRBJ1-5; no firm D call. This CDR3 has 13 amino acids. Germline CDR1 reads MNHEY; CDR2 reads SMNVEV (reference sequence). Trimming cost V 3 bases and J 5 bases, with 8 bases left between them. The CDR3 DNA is TGTGCCAGCAGTTTTACGCTAGATCAGCCCCAGCATTTT. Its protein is CASSFTLDQPQHF.

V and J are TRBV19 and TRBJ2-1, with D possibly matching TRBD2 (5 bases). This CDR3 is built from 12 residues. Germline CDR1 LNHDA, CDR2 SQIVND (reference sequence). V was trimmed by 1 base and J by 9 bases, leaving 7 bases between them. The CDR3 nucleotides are TGTGCCAGTAGTATAGGAGGGAGTGAGCAGTTCTTC. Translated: CASSIGGSEQFF.

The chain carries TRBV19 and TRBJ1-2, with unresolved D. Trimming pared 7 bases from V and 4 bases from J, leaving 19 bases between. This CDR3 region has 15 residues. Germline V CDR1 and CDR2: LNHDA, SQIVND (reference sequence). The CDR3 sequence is CASTPWTDYIYGYTF. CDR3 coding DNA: TGTGCCAGTACCCCTTGGACGGACTATATCTATGGCTACACCTTC. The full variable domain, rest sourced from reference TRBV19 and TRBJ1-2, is DGGITQSPKYLFRKEGQNVTLSCEQNLNHDAMYWYRQDPGQGLRLIYYSQIVNDFQKGDIAEGYSVSREKKESFPLTVTSAQKNPTAFYLCASTPWTDYIYGYTFGSGTRLTVV.

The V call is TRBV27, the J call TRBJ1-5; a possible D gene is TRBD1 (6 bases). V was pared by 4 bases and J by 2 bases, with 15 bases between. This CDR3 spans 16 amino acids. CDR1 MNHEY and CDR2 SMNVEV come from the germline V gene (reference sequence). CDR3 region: CASSSQGGNGNQPQHF. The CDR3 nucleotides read TGTGCCAGCAGTTCACAGGGTGGGAATGGCAATCAGCCCCAGCATTTT.

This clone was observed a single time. CDR3 coding DNA: TGCGCCAGCAGCTCCCCTTATGAGCAGTTCTTC. Amino acid sequence: CASSSPYEQFF. The chain recombines TRBV5-1 with TRBJ2-1; D uncertain. With 3 bases removed from V and 8 bases from J, the gap between germline ends came to 6 bases. CDR1 is SGHRS, CDR2 YFSETQ, per germline. The CDR3 runs 11 residues. The full variable domain, its missing parts supplied by reference TRBV5-1 and TRBJ2-1, is KAGVTQTPRYLIKTRGQQVTLSCSPISGHRSVSWYQQTPGQGLQFLFEYFSETQRNKGNFPGRFSGRQFSNSRSEMNVSTLELGDSALYLCASSSPYEQFFGPGTRLTVL.

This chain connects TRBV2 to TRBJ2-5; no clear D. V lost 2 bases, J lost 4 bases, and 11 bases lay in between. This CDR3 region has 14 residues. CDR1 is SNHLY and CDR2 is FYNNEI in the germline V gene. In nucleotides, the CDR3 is TGTGCCAGCAGTGAAATTCCCCCCGGAGAGACCCAGTACTTC. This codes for CASSEIPPGETQYF.

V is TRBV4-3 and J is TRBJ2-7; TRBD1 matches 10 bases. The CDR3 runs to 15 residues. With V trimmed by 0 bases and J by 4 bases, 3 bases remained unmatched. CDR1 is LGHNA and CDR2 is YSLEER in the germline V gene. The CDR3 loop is CASSQEGQGVYEQYF. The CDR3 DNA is TGCGCCAGCAGCCAAGAAGGACAGGGGGTATACGAGCAGTACTTC.

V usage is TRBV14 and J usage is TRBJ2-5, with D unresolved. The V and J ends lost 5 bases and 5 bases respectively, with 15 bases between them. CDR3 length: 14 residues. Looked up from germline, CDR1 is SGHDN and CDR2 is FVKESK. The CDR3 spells CASSSLALWETQYF. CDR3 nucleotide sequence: TGTGCCAGCAGCTCCCTGGCTCTTTGGGAGACCCAGTACTTC. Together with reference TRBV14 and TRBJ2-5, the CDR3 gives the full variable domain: EAGVTQFPSHSVIEKGQTVTLRCDPISGHDNLYWYRRVMGKEIKFLLHFVKESKQDESGMPNNRFLAERTGGTYSTLKVQPAELEDSGVYFCASSSLALWETQYFGPGTRLLVL.

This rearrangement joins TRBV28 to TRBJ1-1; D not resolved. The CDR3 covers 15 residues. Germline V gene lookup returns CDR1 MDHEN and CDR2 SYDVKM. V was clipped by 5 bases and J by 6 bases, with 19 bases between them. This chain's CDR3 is CASSPPFFAGAEAFF. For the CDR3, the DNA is TGTGCCAGCAGTCCCCCTTTCTTTGCAGGCGCTGAAGCTTTCTTT.

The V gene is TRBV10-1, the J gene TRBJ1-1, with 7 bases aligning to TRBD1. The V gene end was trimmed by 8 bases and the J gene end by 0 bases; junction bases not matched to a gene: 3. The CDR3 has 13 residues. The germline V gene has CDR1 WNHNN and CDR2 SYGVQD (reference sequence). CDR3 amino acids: CASQGQLNTEAFF. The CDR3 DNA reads TGCGCCAGCCAGGGACAGTTGAACACTGAAGCTTTCTTT.

The CDR3 DNA sequence: TGCGCCAGCACCGGGACAGGGTCCTACGAGCAGTACTTC. This sequence encodes CASTGTGSYEQYF. V is TRBV10-2 and J is TRBJ2-7, with 9 nucleotides matching TRBD1. The CDR3 totals 13 residues. Per germline, CDR1 WSHSY and CDR2 SAAADI. The junction had 2 bases not matched to a gene; V was cut back by 7 bases and J by 1 base.

The CDR3 is CAWSAGGFNNEQFF. CDR3 DNA: TGTGCCTGGAGCGCGGGGGGGTTTAACAATGAGCAGTTCTTC. The rearrangement uses TRBV30 and TRBJ2-1; the match to TRBD2 covers 9 bases. V lost 3 bases and J lost 5; bases outside the gene matches: 5. In germline, CDR1 is GTSNPN, CDR2 SVGIG (reference sequence). The CDR3 sequence is 14 residues long. Full variable domain (missing parts from reference TRBV30 and TRBJ2-1): SQTIHQWPATLVQPVGSPLSLECTVEGTSNPNLYWYRQAAGRGLQLLFYSVGIGQISSEVPQNLSASRPQDRQFILSSKKLLLSDSGFYLCAWSAGGFNNEQFFGPGTRLTVL.

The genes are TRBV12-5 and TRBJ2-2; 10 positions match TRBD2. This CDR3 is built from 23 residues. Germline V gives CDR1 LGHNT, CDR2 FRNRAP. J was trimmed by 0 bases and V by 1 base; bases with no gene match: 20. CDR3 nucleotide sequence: TGTGCTAGTGGTTTGGCGTTTCAGCGTGGTCAAAGCGGGAGGGATACGAACACCGGGGAGCTGTTTTTT. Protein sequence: CASGLAFQRGQSGRDTNTGELFF.

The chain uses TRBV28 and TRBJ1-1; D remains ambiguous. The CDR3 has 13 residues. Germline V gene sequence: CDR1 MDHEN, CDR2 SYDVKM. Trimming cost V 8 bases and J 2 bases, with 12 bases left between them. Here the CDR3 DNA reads TGTGCCAGCTTCACCGAGGGAAACACTGAAGCTTTCTTT. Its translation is CASFTEGNTEAFF. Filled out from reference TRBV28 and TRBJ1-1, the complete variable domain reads DVKVTQSSRYLVKRTGEKVFLECVQDMDHENMFWYRQDPGLGLRLIYFSYDVKMKEKGDIPEGYSVSREKKERFSLILESASTNQTSMYLCASFTEGNTEAFFGQGTRLTVV.

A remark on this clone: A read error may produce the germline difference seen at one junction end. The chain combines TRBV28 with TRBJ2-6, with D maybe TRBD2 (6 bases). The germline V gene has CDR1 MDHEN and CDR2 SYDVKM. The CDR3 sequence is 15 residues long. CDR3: CASRAGGTGANGLTF. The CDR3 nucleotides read TGTGCCAGCAGAGCGGGCGGTACTGGGGCCAACGGCCTGACTTTC.

The CDR3 loop is CASSIQGIGGNSPLHF. The CDR3 nucleotides read TGTGCCAGTAGTATTCAGGGGATAGGTGGAAATTCACCCCTCCACTTT. The gene calls are TRBV19 and TRBJ1-6, with a possible D match to TRBD1 (6 bases). The ends were cut back, 3 bases at V and 7 bases at J, with 16 bases in the middle. The CDR3 sequence is 16 residues long. CDR1 is LNHDA and CDR2 is SQIVND in the germline V gene (reference sequence).

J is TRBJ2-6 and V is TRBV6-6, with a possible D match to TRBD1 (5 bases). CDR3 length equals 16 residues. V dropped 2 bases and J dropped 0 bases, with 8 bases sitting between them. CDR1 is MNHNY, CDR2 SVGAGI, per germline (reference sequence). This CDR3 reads CASSYVQGSGANVLTF. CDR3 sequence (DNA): TGTGCCAGCAGTTACGTGCAGGGCTCTGGGGCCAACGTCCTGACTTTC.

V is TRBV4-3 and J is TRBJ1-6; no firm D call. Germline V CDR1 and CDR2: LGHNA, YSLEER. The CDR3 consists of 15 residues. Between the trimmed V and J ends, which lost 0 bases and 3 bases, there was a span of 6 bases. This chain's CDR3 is CASSQDNNYNSPLHF. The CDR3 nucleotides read TGCGCCAGCAGCCAAGATAACAACTATAATTCACCCCTCCACTTT.

The DNA for the CDR3 is TGTGCCAGCAGCGTAGACCGTAGCTCCTACGAGCAGTACTTC. It encodes CASSVDRSSYEQYF. The chain recombines TRBV9 with TRBJ2-7; D unclear. Trimming pared 0 bases from V and 0 bases from J, leaving 7 bases between. There are 14 residues in the CDR3. Germline assignment: CDR1 SGDLS and CDR2 YYNGEE.

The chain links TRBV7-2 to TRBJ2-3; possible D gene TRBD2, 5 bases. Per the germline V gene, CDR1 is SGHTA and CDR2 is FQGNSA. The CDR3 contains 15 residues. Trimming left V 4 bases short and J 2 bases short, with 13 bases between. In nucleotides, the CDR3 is TGTGCCAGCAGCTCAGACTATCTAAACACAGATACGCAGTATTTT. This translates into CASSSDYLNTDTQYF.

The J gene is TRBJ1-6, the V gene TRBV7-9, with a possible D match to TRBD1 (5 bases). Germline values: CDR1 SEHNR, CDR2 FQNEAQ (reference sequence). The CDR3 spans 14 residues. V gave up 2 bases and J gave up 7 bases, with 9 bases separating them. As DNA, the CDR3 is TGTGCCAGCAGCTTACTCGCAGGGAATTCACCCCTCCACTTT. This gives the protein CASSLLAGNSPLHF.

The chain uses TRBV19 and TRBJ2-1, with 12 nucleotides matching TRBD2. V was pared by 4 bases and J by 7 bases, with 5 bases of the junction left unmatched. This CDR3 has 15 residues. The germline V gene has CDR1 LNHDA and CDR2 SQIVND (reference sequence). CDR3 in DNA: TGTGCCAGTAGTACCCTAGCGGGAGGGCCTAATGAGCAGTTCTTC. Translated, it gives CASSTLAGGPNEQFF.